This note documents a single TCR beta chain sequence. From RNA transcripts, TCR beta CDR3 regions were amplified. The primer set for the first-round RT-PCR of the TCR CDR3 was HTBI. TCRdb independently ran MiXCR on the multiplex PCR reads; one entry per CDR3 protein. Among roughly 750,000 distinct CDR3 sequences, 16% were seen once, and the ten largest hold about 8.4%. This CDR3 has 12 residues. With 1 base removed from V and 6 bases from J, the gap between germline ends came to 4 bases. The data are from a study of T cells in Graves' hyperthyroidism and ophthalmopathy. This rearrangement joins TRBV12-3 or TRBV12-4 to TRBJ2-1; no clear D gene. The TCR sequence derives from a young man with Graves' hyperthyroidism. The source material was blood. The CDR3 DNA sequence: TGTGCCAGCAGTTTAGAGAGCAATGAGCAGTTCTTC. Translating it yields CASSLESNEQFF.